One and the same sample provided the 9 T cell receptor beta chains below, sequenced in a study of blood T cells in healthy people across ages. A second PCR, run for roughly 7 to 12 cycles, used a sample-barcoded 5' primer plus a J-beta primer mix. TCRdb reprocessed the 5' RACE reads with MiXCR, giving one entry per CDR3 protein. The table shows roughly 1,700,000 distinct CDR3 sequences, with roughly 28% occurring only once. Material: blood. These receptors originate from a woman in her twenties or thirties in good health.

The chain recombines TRBV7-2 with TRBJ1-5, with a possible D match to TRBD1 (6 bases). Germline V gives CDR1 SGHTA, CDR2 FQGNSA. Deletions cut 5 bases from V and 6 bases from J, with 17 bases between. The CDR3 extends over 15 amino acids. The DNA for the CDR3 is TGTGCCAGCAGCCGACTTGGAGGGGGGTCTCAGCCCCAGCATTTT. Its protein is CASSRLGGGSQPQHF.

This clonotype showed up many times. J is TRBJ1-6 and V is TRBV6-5, with unresolved D. The length of the CDR3 is 13 residues. V shed 5 bases and J shed 10 bases, with 12 bases lying between them. CDR1 is MNHEY, CDR2 SVGAGI, per germline. The CDR3 here is CASSPQRVSPLHF. The CDR3 bases are TGTGCCAGCAGTCCCCAAAGGGTATCACCCCTCCACTTT.

The genes are TRBV3-1 and TRBJ1-6, with D uncertain. CDR1 LGHDT and CDR2 YNNKEL come from the germline V gene (reference sequence). V lost 4 bases to trimming and J lost 10 bases, with 17 bases between them. The CDR3 extends over 15 amino acids. The CDR3 protein is CASSLYRSLRSPLHF. The DNA for the CDR3 is TGTGCCAGCAGCCTTTACCGTTCGCTTCGGTCACCCCTCCACTTT.

This clonotype was detected ten times or more. The V gene is TRBV20-1, the J gene TRBJ2-4; TRBD2 aligns across 10 bases. Per the germline V gene, CDR1 is DFQATT and CDR2 is SNEGSKA (reference sequence). The trim removed 3 bases at V and 0 bases at J, leaving 17 bases unmatched. The CDR3 is 20 amino acids. CDR3 bases: TGCAGTGCTAGCCCTATCACCCTAGCGGGGGCCAACCTAGCCAAAAACATTCAGTACTTC. It is translated as CSASPITLAGANLAKNIQYF.

This chain joins TRBV20-1 and TRBJ2-3; 10 nucleotides line up with TRBD2. V lost 5 bases to trimming and J lost 2 bases; unmatched junction nucleotides: 7. In germline, CDR1 is DFQATT, CDR2 SNEGSKA (reference sequence). CDR3 length equals 15 residues. CDR3 in amino acids: CSAYSAGGNTDTQYF. CDR3 DNA sequence: TGCAGTGCTTATTCAGCGGGGGGGAACACAGATACGCAGTATTTT.

This clonotype was found many times. The rearrangement joins TRBV9 to TRBJ1-2; 7 bases are shared with TRBD1. The CDR3 is 15 amino acids. V lost 0 bases and J lost 0; bases outside the gene matches: 2. Germline V lookup: CDR1 SGDLS, CDR2 YYNGEE. The DNA of the CDR3 is TGTGCCAGCAGCGTAGATGGGACAGCTAACTATGGCTACACCTTC. Amino acid sequence: CASSVDGTANYGYTF.

This clonotype was detected many times. This sequence joins TRBV5-1 and TRBJ1-6; a weak D match, TRBD1 (5 bases). Germline assignment: CDR1 SGHRS and CDR2 YFSETQ. The V gene lost 2 bases and the J gene lost 6 bases, with 9 bases spanning the gap. The length of the CDR3 is 14 residues. CDR3 sequence (DNA): TGCGCCAGCAGCTTAAGGGACCCTAATTCACCCCTCCACTTT. This gives the protein CASSLRDPNSPLHF.

For this clonotype: At one boundary the junction diverges from the germline segment, which might be a read error. The chain uses TRBV13 and TRBJ2-4; 9 nucleotides agree with TRBD2. With the DNA end fitting TRBJ2-7 better, the J assignment may be wrong. The CDR3 is 16 residues long. CDR1 is PRHDT and CDR2 is FYEKMQ in the germline V gene (reference sequence). The CDR3 loop is CASGLVSSGDLYEQYF. The CDR3 nucleotides read TGTGCCAGCGGCTTAGTCTCTAGCGGGGACCTCTACGAGCAGTACTTC.

Only a few counts were recorded for this clonotype. J is TRBJ2-7 and V is TRBV5-1, with 9 bases fitting TRBD2. Germline loops: CDR1 SGHRS, CDR2 YFSETQ. After removal of 4 bases from V and 5 bases from J, the junction contained 7 bases not matched to a gene. CDR3 size: 14 residues. For the CDR3, the DNA is TGCGCCAGCAGCCCCCGGACTAGCGAAGACGAGCAGTACTTC. Amino acid sequence: CASSPRTSEDEQYF.